Listed below are T cell receptor beta chains from one sample, sequenced in a study of identical twins. TCRdb reprocessed the 5' RACE reads via MiXCR and lists one record per CDR3 protein. This sample has some 600,000 distinct CDR3 sequences, with 7.1% found just once. A further study also used this sample, focusing on yellow fever vaccine responses in identical twins.

The sequenced material came from PBMCs. These receptors were collected from a woman aged 18-29 years in good health. CDR3s include the opening cysteine and the closing phenylalanine or tryptophan.

TRBV10-3 CAIRSPQVHEQYF
TRBV5-5 CASSLASGPSGRTYEQYF
TRBV6-5 CASSSRQGRTEAFF
TRBV10-2 CASRVGQGEKNIQYF
TRBV3-1 CASSPSVNNPYEQYF
TRBV25-1 CASSESSYNSPLHF
TRBV20-1 CSARRIAEQYF
TRBV7-9 CASSLGFTTDTQYF
TRBV3-1 CASSQEGGLSNQPQHF
TRBV20-1 CSARDGGPIYF
TRBV14 CASSQFRGTGELFF
TRBV2 CATQRELNTEAFF
TRBV7-2 CASSLQGFSSYNEQFF
TRBV12-3/TRBV12-4 CASSFTGDRGGYTF
TRBV29-1 CSVVLHNEQFF
TRBV9 CASSVGPPVLAGAHNEQFF
TRBV4-1 CASSQDMQGNYYEQYF
TRBV4-2 CASSPFSKELFF
TRBV20-1 CSARLPRGETQYF
TRBV12-5 CASGLEKRGRPTEQYF
TRBV10-3 CAISLLAGGTDTQYF
TRBV5-1 CASGTPPGELFF
TRBV20-1 CSARGLSGRALNEQFF
TRBV5-1 CASSPGMNSGNTIYF
TRBV6-1 CASRLAIETGYGYTF
TRBV5-1 CASSFPLLSGANVLTF
TRBV25-1 CASSRSSGGGDEQFF
TRBV5-1 CASSAPRSGTGELFF
TRBV5-1 CASSLSVRTKNTGELFF
TRBV6-5 CASSWGPQETQYF
TRBV7-9 CASSLAEQGAWNQPQHF
TRBV7-9 CAIPGTPNTGELFF